The sequence of this TCR beta chain was determined in a study of T cell changes during pregnancy in multiple sclerosis. The data were produced by immunoSEQ multiplex PCR, yet TCRdb's version contains in-frame clones alone and is incomplete. The table includes tens of thousands of clones, 75% to 95% detected once. CDR3 length: 15 residues. Between the trimmed V and J ends, which lost 1 base and 5 bases, there was a span of 11 bases. CDR1 and CDR2 (germline): LNHNV, YYDKDF (reference sequence). This clone was counted once. This TCR derives from a female donor in good health, enrolled as a control in a pregnancy study. The chain uses TRBV15 and TRBJ1-4; D gene unclear. This material consisted of peripheral blood, taken after pregnancy. The CDR3 nucleotides are TGTGCCACCAGCAGAGTAAACAGCCGGAATGAAAAACTGTTTTTT. It yields the protein CATSRVNSRNEKLFF.